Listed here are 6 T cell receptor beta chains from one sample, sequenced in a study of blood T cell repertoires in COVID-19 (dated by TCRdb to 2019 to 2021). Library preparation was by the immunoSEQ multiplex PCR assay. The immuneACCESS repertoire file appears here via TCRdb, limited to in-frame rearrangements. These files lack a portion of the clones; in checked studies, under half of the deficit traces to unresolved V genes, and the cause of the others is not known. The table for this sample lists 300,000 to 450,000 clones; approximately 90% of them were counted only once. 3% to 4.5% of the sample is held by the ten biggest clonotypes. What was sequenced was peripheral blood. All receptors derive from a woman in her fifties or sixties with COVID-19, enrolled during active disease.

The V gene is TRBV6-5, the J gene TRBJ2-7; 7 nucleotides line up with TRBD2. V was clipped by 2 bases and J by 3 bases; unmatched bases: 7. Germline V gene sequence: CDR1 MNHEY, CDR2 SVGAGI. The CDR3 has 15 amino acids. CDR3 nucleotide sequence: TGTGCCAGCAGTTACAAACAGTCTAGCGGCTACGAGCAGTACTTC. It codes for CASSYKQSSGYEQYF.

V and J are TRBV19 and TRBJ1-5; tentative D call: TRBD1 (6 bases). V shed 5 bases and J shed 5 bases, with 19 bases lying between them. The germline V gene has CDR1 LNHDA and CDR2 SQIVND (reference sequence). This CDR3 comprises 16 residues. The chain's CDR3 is CASSARLGQHHQPQHF. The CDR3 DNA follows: TGTGCCAGTAGTGCACGGCTAGGACAGCACCATCAGCCCCAGCATTTT.

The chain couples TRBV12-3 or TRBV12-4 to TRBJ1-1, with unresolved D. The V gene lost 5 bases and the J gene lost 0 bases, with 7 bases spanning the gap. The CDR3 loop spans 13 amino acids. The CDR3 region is CASSLSLNTEAFF. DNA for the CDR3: TGTGCCAGCAGTCTTTCCTTGAACACTGAAGCTTTCTTT.

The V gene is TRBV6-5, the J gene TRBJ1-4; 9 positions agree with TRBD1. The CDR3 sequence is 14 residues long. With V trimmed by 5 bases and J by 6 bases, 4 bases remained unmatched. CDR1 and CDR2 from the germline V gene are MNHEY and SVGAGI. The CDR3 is CASSKDRGDEKLFF. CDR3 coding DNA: TGTGCCAGCAGTAAGGACAGGGGTGATGAAAAACTGTTTTTT.

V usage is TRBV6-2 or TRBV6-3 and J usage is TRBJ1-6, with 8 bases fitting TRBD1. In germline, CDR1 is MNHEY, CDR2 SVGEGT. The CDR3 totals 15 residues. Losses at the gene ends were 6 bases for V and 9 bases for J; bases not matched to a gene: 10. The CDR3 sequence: CASSRTQGQVSPLHF. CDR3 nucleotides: TGTGCCAGCAGCCGGACCCAGGGACAGGTTTCACCCCTCCACTTT.

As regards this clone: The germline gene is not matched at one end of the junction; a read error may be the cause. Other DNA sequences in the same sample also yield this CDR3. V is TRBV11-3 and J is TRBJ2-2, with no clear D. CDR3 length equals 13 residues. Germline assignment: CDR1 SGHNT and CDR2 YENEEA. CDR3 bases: TGCGCCAGCAGCTTAGTGGGCGTCGGGGAGCTGTTTTTT. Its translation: CASSLVGVGELFF.